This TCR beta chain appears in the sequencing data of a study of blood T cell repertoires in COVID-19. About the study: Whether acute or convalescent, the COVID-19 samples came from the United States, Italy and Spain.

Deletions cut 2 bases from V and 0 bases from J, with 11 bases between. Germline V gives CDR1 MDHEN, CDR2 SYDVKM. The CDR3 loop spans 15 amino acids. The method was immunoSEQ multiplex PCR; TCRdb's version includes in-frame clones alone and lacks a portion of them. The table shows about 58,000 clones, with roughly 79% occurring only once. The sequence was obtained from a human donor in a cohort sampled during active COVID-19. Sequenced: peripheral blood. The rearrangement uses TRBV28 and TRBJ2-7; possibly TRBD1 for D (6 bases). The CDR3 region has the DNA TGTGCCAGCAGTTTACCGACAGGAAACTCCTACGAGCAGTACTTC. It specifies CASSLPTGNSYEQYF.